This T cell receptor beta chain originates from a study of radiotherapy plus CTLA-4 blockade in lung cancer. Study background: Among all patients, roughly 17% showed objective responses, while 30% to 35% had disease control. Study-level points and caveats: Once radiotherapy plus ipilimumab had been given, TCR clones derived from tumor expanded in blood. Reports identified early blood T cell clone dynamics, with interferon-beta, as the best response predictor.

CDR1 and CDR2 from the germline V gene are SGHRS and YFSETQ. V gave up 5 bases and J gave up 6 bases, with 21 bases separating them. The CDR3 contains 15 residues. As regards this clone: Its specificity is not known.

Method: immunoSEQ multiplex PCR; TCRdb's copy keeps in-frame clones and lacks some. Of some 110,000 clones in the sample, 85% to 90% were seen once. Focal radiation was given together with CTLA-4 blockade (ipilimumab) to patients with chemo-refractory metastatic non-small-cell lung cancer. Sequences were derived from peripheral blood, sampled from a patient treated with radiotherapy plus ipilimumab. This sequence was found in a human donor with non-small cell lung cancer that progressed on radiotherapy plus ipilimumab. The chain links TRBV5-1 to TRBJ2-7; D tentatively fits TRBD1 or TRBD2 (5 bases each). The CDR3 coding sequence is TGCGCCAGCAGACCCCCGGACTCAGAAAGGGGCGAGCAGTACTTC. This sequence encodes CASRPPDSERGEQYF.